A selection of T cell receptor beta chains follows, all from one sample in a study of cytomegalovirus exposure and HLA in healthy donors. Generated by immunoSEQ multiplex PCR, the TCRdb table keeps only in-frame clones and is missing some. There are fewer than 90,000 clones in the sample; 96% occur only once, and around 1.6% lies in the top ten. Source material: PBMCs. The receptors originated from a man between 18 and 29 years old in good health and CMV-seropositive. Both conserved end residues are part of each CDR3. A D gene is named only where the DNA matches it firmly. The size entry is marked missing in some rows and otherwise reads once, few, many or a size class.

TRBJ2-7 NA few TRBV25-1 CASSETRYF TGTGCCAGCAGTGAAACACGGTACTTC
TRBJ2-1 NA NA TRBV18 CASSSDGFWVEQFF TGTGCCAGCTCATCTGACGGGTTTTGGGTTGAGCAGTTCTTC
TRBJ1-2 NA NA TRBV7-2 CAITDGEGGYTF TGTGCCATCACCGACGGAGAAGGTGGCTACACCTTC
TRBJ2-7 TRBD1 NA TRBV28 CASSLDRAPYEQYF TGTGCCAGCAGTTTAGACAGGGCTCCCTACGAGCAGTACTTC
TRBJ2-7 TRBD1 NA TRBV28 CASQTGSPYEQYF TGTGCCAGTCAGACAGGGTCCCCCTACGAGCAGTACTTC
TRBJ2-6 NA NA TRBV28 CASLPLSGANVLTF TGTGCCAGCCTCCCACTATCCGGGGCCAACGTCCTGACTTTC
TRBJ2-1 TRBD1 NA TRBV10-3 CAISPGQVYNEQFF TGTGCCATCAGCCCCGGACAGGTCTACAATGAGCAGTTCTTC
TRBJ2-7 TRBD1 NA TRBV6-1 CASSDSGTGGDEQYF TGTGCCAGCAGTGACTCCGGGACAGGGGGCGACGAGCAGTACTTC
TRBJ2-1 NA NA TRBV18 CASSPPLQGPYNEQFF TGTGCCAGCTCACCACCGTTACAGGGACCCTACAATGAGCAGTTCTTC
TRBJ2-5 TRBD2 once TRBV4-1 CASSSGTSGMKTQYF TGCGCCAGCAGCTCTGGGACTAGCGGGATGAAGACCCAGTACTTC